Shown below are 13 T cell receptor beta chains from a single sample sequenced in a study of graft-versus-host responses after intestinal transplantation. The method was immunoSEQ multiplex PCR; TCRdb's version includes in-frame clones alone and lacks a portion of them. This table has roughly 85,000 clones, approximately 90% appearing once. The antigens for these receptors are not known. The specimen comprised unstimulated CD8+ T cells sorted from spleen or lymph node cells, sampled before transplant. These receptors were obtained from a human donor who was the organ donor for an intestinal transplant.

V usage is TRBV5-6 and J usage is TRBJ2-1; TRBD2 aligns across 8 bases. V trimming: 3 bases; J trimming: 3 bases; junction bases outside the gene matches: 2. Germline V gene data show CDR1 as SGHDT and CDR2 as YYEEEE. The CDR3 sequence is 14 residues long. The CDR3 region has the DNA TGTGCCAGCAGCTCCGGGACTAGCTACAATGAGCAGTTCTTC. The encoded protein is CASSSGTSYNEQFF.

V is TRBV4-1 and J is TRBJ1-2; no clear D. The CDR3 contains 13 residues. The germline V gene encodes CDR1 MGHRA and CDR2 YSYEKL. V was cut by 3 bases and J by 2 bases, with 7 bases left in between. CDR3 amino acids: CASSHIKNYGYTF. The CDR3 region has the DNA TGCGCCAGCAGCCACATCAAAAACTATGGCTACACCTTC.

The J gene is TRBJ2-5, the V gene TRBV7-7, with D unresolved. Germline CDR1 SSHAT, CDR2 FNYEAQ (reference sequence). This CDR3 contains 11 residues. The germline V and J ends were trimmed by 11 bases and 1 base, with 8 bases remaining between them. CDR3 DNA: TGTGCCGTCGGACCCCAAGAGACCCAGTACTTC. This translates into CAVGPQETQYF.

The chain joins TRBV5-4 to TRBJ1-2; TRBD1 might be the D (5 bases). CDR1 is SGHNT, CDR2 YYREEE, per germline (reference sequence). This CDR3 region has 14 residues. The ends were cut back, 0 bases at V and 4 bases at J, with 10 bases in the middle. The CDR3 is CASSLGQSLYGYTF. The CDR3, as DNA: TGTGCCAGCAGCTTGGGACAGAGCCTCTATGGCTACACCTTC.

The V gene is TRBV4-2, the J gene TRBJ1-3, with TRBD1 matching 10 bases. Germline CDR1 is LGHNA and CDR2 is YNFKEQ. The V gene end was trimmed by 1 base and the J gene end by 0 bases; junction bases not matched to a gene: 9. The CDR3 consists of 19 residues. This chain's CDR3 is CASSQVDRGPESSGNTIYF. The CDR3 DNA is TGTGCCAGCAGCCAAGTTGACAGGGGGCCTGAGTCCTCTGGAAACACCATATATTTT.

The rearrangement links TRBV29-1 to TRBJ1-2, with a tentative D call TRBD1 (5 bases). Germline V lookup: CDR1 SQVTM, CDR2 ANQGSEA. Trimming removed 5 bases from V and 8 bases from J, with 12 bases in between. This CDR3 is 11 amino acids long. The CDR3 sequence: CSVYGGEGYTF. Here the CDR3 DNA reads TGCAGCGTTTATGGGGGTGAGGGCTACACCTTC. The full variable domain, in which reference TRBV29-1 and TRBJ1-2 provide the parts outside the CDR3, is SAVISQKPSRDICQRGTSLTIQCQVDSQVTMMFWYRQQPGQSLTLIATANQGSEATYESGFVIDKFPISRPNLTFSTLTVSNMSPEDSSIYLCSVYGGEGYTFGSGTRLTVV.

This clone was observed once. The chain links TRBV12-5 to TRBJ1-1; D not certain. CDR1 and CDR2 from the germline V gene are LGHNT and FRNRAP. Trimming left V 5 bases short and J 0 bases short, with 13 bases between. This CDR3 region has 15 residues. CDR3 amino acids: CASGTWSVMNTEAFF. CDR3 sequence (DNA): TGTGCTAGTGGTACCTGGTCAGTTATGAACACTGAAGCTTTCTTT.

The V and J genes are TRBV28 and TRBJ1-5, with D perhaps TRBD1 (5 bases). From germline, CDR1 is MDHEN and CDR2 SYDVKM. This CDR3 region has 19 residues. Trimming removed 7 bases from V and 3 bases from J, with 28 bases in between. This CDR3 is CASIPRTFRPDRNNQPQHF. CDR3 coding DNA: TGTGCCAGCATTCCCCGGACCTTTCGTCCTGACAGAAACAATCAGCCCCAGCATTTT.

The chain has TRBV11-2 and TRBJ2-1; possibly TRBD2 for D (6 bases). This CDR3 is 14 amino acids long. Germline loops: CDR1 SGHAT, CDR2 FQNNGV. V was clipped by 5 bases and J by 8 bases, with 16 bases between them. CDR3 protein: CASSPTGTYYEQFF. For the CDR3, the DNA is TGTGCCAGCAGCCCGACCGGGACTTACTATGAGCAGTTCTTC. Supplemented by reference TRBV11-2 and TRBJ2-1, the full variable domain reads EAGVAQSPRYKIIEKRQSVAFWCNPISGHATLYWYQQILGQGPKLLIQFQNNGVVDDSQLPKDRFSAERLKGVDSTLKIQPAKLEDSAVYLCASSPTGTYYEQFFGPGTRLTVL.

This clone occurred once. V is TRBV4-1 and J is TRBJ2-7; D remains ambiguous. V was pared by 0 bases and J by 2 bases, with 14 bases between. The CDR3 consists of 16 residues. Germline V CDR1 and CDR2: MGHRA, YSYEKL. The CDR3: CASSQEPALGTYEQYF. CDR3 in DNA: TGCGCCAGCAGCCAAGAACCCGCCCTCGGAACCTACGAGCAGTACTTC.

This sequence joins TRBV6-5 and TRBJ2-7; 9 nucleotides line up with TRBD1. The CDR3 contains 14 residues. CDR1 is MNHEY and CDR2 is SVGAGI in the germline V gene. V dropped 4 bases and J dropped 6; count of bases not matched to a gene: 7. This CDR3 reads CASSWGQGVGEQYF. CDR3 nucleotides: TGTGCCAGCAGTTGGGGACAGGGTGTGGGCGAGCAGTACTTC.

The CDR3, as DNA: TGTGCCAGCAGGGAGACAGGGGGCTCCTACGAGCAGTACTTC. It translates to CASRETGGSYEQYF. The chain couples TRBV6-5 to TRBJ2-7; 9 nucleotides match TRBD1. The V gene's germline CDR1 is MNHEY and CDR2 SVGAGI. This CDR3 spans 14 amino acids. V lost 6 bases to trimming and J lost 0 bases; unmatched junction nucleotides: 3.

The rearrangement uses TRBV11-2 and TRBJ1-1; possible D gene TRBD1, 6 bases. CDR3 length: 13 amino acids. Germline V CDR1 and CDR2: SGHAT, FQNNGV. The V end lost 3 bases, the J end lost 11 bases, and 16 bases lay between the germline ends. CDR3 region: CASSLSRGSSAFF. The CDR3 nucleotides read TGTGCCAGCAGCTTGTCCAGGGGATCTTCGGCTTTCTTT.